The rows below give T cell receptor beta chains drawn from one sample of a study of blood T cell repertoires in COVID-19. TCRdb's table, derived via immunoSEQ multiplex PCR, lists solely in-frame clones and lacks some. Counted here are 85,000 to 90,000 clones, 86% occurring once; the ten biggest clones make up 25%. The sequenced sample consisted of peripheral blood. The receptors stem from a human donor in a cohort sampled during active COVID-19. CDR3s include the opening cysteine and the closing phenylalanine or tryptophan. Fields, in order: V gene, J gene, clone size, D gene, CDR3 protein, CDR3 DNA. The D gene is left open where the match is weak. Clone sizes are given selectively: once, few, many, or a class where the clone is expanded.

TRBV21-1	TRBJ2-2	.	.	CASKFGQERDTAGELFF	TGTGCCAGCAAGTTTGGACAGGAAAGAGACACCGCCGGGGAGCTGTTTTTT
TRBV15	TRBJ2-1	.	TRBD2	CATSRGGTIGNEQFF	TGTGCCACCAGCAGAGGAGGGACTATAGGAAATGAGCAGTTCTTC
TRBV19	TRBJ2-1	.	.	CASSIFFGGNYNEQFF	TGTGCCAGTAGTATATTTTTTGGCGGGAACTACAATGAGCAGTTCTTC
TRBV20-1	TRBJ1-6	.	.	CSASLSSYNSPLHF	TGCAGTGCTAGTCTGAGCTCCTATAATTCACCCCTCCACTTT
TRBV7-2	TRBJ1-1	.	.	CASSLIRTAREAFF	TGTGCCAGCAGCTTAATAAGGACAGCCCGTGAAGCTTTCTTT
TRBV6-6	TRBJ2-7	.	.	CASTLDGSMGGRGQYF	TGTGCCAGCACCCTAGACGGTTCAATGGGAGGAAGAGGGCAGTACTTC
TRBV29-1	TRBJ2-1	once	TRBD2	CSVELAGVDEQFF	TGCAGCGTTGAGCTAGCGGGAGTGGATGAGCAGTTCTTC
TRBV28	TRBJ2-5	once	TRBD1	CASSTRTGGSQTQYF	TGTGCCAGCAGCACTCGGACAGGGGGCAGCCAGACCCAGTACTTC
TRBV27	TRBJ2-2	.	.	CASRLSTGFSGELFF	TGTGCCAGCAGGCTATCCACAGGGTTCTCCGGGGAGCTGTTTTTT
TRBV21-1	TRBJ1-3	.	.	CASSKQGVRGNTIYF	TGTGCCAGCAGTAAACAGGGGGTTAGGGGAAACACCATATATTTT
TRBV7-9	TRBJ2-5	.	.	CASSLAQGTETQYF	TGTGCCAGCAGCTTAGCCCAGGGAACAGAGACCCAGTACTTC
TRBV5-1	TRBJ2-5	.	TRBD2	CASSLVLAGGPALKTQYF	TGCGCCAGCAGCTTGGTTCTAGCGGGGGGTCCTGCCCTGAAGACCCAGTACTTC
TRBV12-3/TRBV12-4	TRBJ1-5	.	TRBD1	CASRSGQYQPQHF	TGTGCCAGCAGATCGGGACAGTATCAGCCCCAGCATTTT
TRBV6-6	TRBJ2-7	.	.	CASSYFEESYEQYF	TGTGCCAGCAGTTACTTTGAGGAATCCTACGAGCAGTACTTC
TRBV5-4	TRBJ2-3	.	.	CASSLGGSRSTDTQYF	TGTGCCAGCAGCTTGGGGGGCTCTAGGAGCACAGATACGCAGTATTTT
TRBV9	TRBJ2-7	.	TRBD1	CASSPTTGTGEQYF	TGTGCCAGCAGCCCCACGACAGGGACCGGAGAGCAGTACTTC
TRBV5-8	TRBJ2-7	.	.	CASSSQGSAYEQYF	TGTGCCAGCAGCTCCCAGGGGTCGGCGTACGAGCAGTACTTC
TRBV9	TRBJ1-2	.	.	CASSVAGGADGYTF	TGTGCCAGCAGCGTAGCTGGGGGGGCTGATGGCTACACCTTC
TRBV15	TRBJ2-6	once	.	CATSSNSPGANVLTF	TGTGCCACCAGCAGTAACTCCCCCGGGGCCAACGTCCTGACTTTC
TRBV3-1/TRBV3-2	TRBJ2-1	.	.	CASSQHGGYEQFF	TGTGCCAGCAGCCAGCACGGGGGATATGAGCAGTTCTTC
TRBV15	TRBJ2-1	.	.	CATSKPTGHEQFF	TGTGCCACCAGCAAACCGACAGGCCATGAGCAGTTCTTC
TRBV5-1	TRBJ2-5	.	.	CASSLEGFYQETQYF	TGCGCCAGCAGCTTGGAGGGGTTTTACCAAGAGACCCAGTACTTC
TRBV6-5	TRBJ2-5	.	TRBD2	CASRGLAGGQETQYF	TGTGCCAGCAGGGGACTAGCGGGAGGTCAGGAGACCCAGTACTTC
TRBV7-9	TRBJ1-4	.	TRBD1	CASSLARLGQLNEKLFF	TGTGCCAGCAGCTTAGCCCGTTTGGGACAGCTGAATGAAAAACTGTTTTTT
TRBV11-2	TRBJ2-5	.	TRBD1	CASSLGQATVETQYF	TGTGCCAGCAGCCTCGGACAGGCTACGGTTGAGACCCAGTACTTC
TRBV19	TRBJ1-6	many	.	CASSPESSYNSPLHF	TGTGCCTCCTCCCCTGAGAGCTCCTATAATTCACCCCTCCACTTT
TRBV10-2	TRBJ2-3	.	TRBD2	CASLPGLVTDTQYF	TGCGCCAGTTTACCGGGACTAGTAACAGATACGCAGTATTTT
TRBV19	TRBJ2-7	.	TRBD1	CASSIYGDRSETSYEQYF	TGTGCCAGTAGTATATATGGGGACAGGTCGGAAACCTCCTACGAGCAGTACTTC
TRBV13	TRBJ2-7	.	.	CASSSFSSSEQYF	TGTGCCAGCAGCTCCTTCTCCAGTTCCGAGCAGTACTTC
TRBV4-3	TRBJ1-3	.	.	CASSQEPQGVSGNTIYF	TGCGCCAGCAGCCAAGAACCCCAAGGGGTCTCTGGAAACACCATATATTTT
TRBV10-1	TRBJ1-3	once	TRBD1	CASSEWDRVLPIPGNTIYF	TGCGCCAGCAGTGAATGGGACAGGGTTTTGCCCATCCCTGGAAACACCATATATTTT
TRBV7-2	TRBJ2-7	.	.	CASTPEGSLSSYEQYF	TGTGCCAGCACTCCTGAGGGCAGTCTGAGTTCCTACGAGCAGTACTTC
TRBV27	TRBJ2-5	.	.	CASSLGGGETQYF	TGTGCCAGCAGTTTGGGGGGAGGAGAGACCCAGTACTTC
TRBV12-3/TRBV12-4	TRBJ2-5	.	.	CASSLNRGETQYF	TGTGCCAGCAGTTTAAACCGGGGAGAGACCCAGTACTTC
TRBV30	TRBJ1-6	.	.	CAWNPGHDNSPLHF	TGTGCCTGGAATCCGGGACACGATAATTCACCCCTCCACTTT
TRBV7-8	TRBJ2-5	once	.	CASSLEVGAQYF	TGTGCCAGCAGCTTGGAAGTAGGGGCCCAGTACTTC
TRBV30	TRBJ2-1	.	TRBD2	CAWSQLAGYNEQFF	TGTGCCTGGAGTCAACTAGCGGGGTACAATGAGCAGTTCTTC
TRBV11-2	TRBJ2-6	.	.	CASSPEISGANVLTF	TGTGCCAGCAGCCCCGAGATCTCTGGGGCCAACGTCCTGACTTTC
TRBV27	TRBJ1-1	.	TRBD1	CASSNRGNTEAFF	TGTGCCAGCAGTAACAGGGGGAACACTGAAGCTTTCTTT
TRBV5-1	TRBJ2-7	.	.	CASSLGSGTSSYEQYF	TGCGCCAGCAGCTTGGGGTCGGGAACGTCCTCCTACGAGCAGTACTTC
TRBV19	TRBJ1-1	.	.	CASSSQVATEAFF	TGTGCCAGTAGTTCGCAAGTGGCCACTGAAGCTTTCTTT
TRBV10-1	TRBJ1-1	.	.	CASSARGGGEAFF	TGCGCCAGCAGTGCCAGGGGCGGGGGTGAAGCTTTCTTT
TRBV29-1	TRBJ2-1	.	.	CSVDRGRGSYNEQFF	TGCAGCGTTGACAGGGGCAGGGGCTCCTACAATGAGCAGTTCTTC
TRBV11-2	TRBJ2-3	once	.	CASSLAGGPTTDTQYF	TGTGCCAGCAGCTTAGCGGGGGGCCCTACCACAGATACGCAGTATTTT
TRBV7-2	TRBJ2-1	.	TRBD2	CASSLGTSGKQFF	TGTGCCAGCAGCTTGGGGACTAGCGGGAAGCAGTTCTTC
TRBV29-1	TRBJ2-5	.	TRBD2	CSVREVETQYF	TGCAGCGTTCGGGAGGTGGAGACCCAGTACTTC
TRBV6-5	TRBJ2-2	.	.	CASRIRETNTGELFF	TGTGCCAGCAGGATCCGGGAAACGAACACCGGGGAGCTGTTTTTT
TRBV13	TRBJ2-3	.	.	CASSSSVWGADTQYF	TGTGCCAGCAGCTCTTCGGTTTGGGGGGCAGATACGCAGTATTTT
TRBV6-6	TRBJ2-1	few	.	CASGPRNEQFF	TGTGCCAGCGGGCCAAGAAATGAGCAGTTCTTC
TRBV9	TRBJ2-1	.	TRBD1	CASSSGTVSYNEQFF	TGTGCCAGCAGCTCCGGGACAGTATCCTACAATGAGCAGTTCTTC
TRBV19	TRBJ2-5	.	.	CAASRAHLKETQYF	TGTGCCGCTTCCAGGGCACACCTAAAAGAGACCCAGTACTTC
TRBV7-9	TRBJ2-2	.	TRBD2	CASNEPGLANTGELFF	TGTGCCAGCAATGAGCCCGGACTAGCGAACACCGGGGAGCTGTTTTTT
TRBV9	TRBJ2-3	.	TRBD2	CASSVEVAGGTDTQYF	TGTGCCAGCAGCGTAGAGGTAGCGGGGGGCACAGATACGCAGTATTTT
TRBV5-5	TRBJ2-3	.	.	CASSPPQGTDTQYF	TGTGCCAGCAGTCCCCCCCAGGGCACAGATACGCAGTATTTT